This T cell receptor beta chain was sequenced for a study of blood T cell repertoires in COVID-19. Authors' data handling: Amplification from reference gene primers served as the basis for estimated nucleated cell counts. Data came from immunoSEQ multiplex PCR; TCRdb stores just in-frame clones and leaves some out. V, J and clone size are those of that table, while D and trimming were read from the DNA. The profile shows roughly 150,000 clones, approximately 80% of them singletons. The CDR3 is 16 amino acids. Germline V gene lookup returns CDR1 SGDLS and CDR2 YYNGEE. V was pared by 0 bases and J by 3 bases, with 12 bases between.

V is TRBV9 and J is TRBJ2-2; no clear D gene. The source material was peripheral blood. The sequence came from a man in his fifties or sixties with acute or convalescent COVID-19. CDR3 bases: TGTGCCAGCAGCGTAGCCCCCCTTGGAGACACCGGGGAGCTGTTTTTT. Translated, it gives CASSVAPLGDTGELFF.